Below are 11 T cell receptor beta chains sequenced from a single sample in a study of blood T cell repertoires in COVID-19. Assay used: immunoSEQ multiplex PCR; TCRdb lists only in-frame clones, some missing. The sample lists roughly 150,000 clones, more than 65% occurring once. Sequenced material: peripheral blood. The receptors were sampled from a woman aged 45-65 years with acute or convalescent COVID-19.

The chain's CDR3 is CASSPGVALQETQYF. The DNA for the CDR3 is TGTGCCAGCAGCCCCGGAGTGGCGTTGCAAGAGACCCAGTACTTC. V usage is TRBV6-2 or TRBV6-3 and J usage is TRBJ2-5; no firm D call. From germline, CDR1 is MNHEY and CDR2 SVGEGT. V lost 6 bases and J 2 bases, leaving 16 bases between the germline ends. There are 15 residues in the CDR3.

The chain joins TRBV6-2 or TRBV6-3 to TRBJ2-5; TRBD2 agrees at 11 bases. Germline lookup yields CDR1 MNHEY and CDR2 SVGEGT. The ends lost 4 bases at V and 5 bases at J; junction bases unmatched: 9. The CDR3 length is 16 residues. CDR3 DNA: TGTGCCAGCAGTTTGGGGCTGACTAGCGGGATGGAGACCCAGTACTTC. Its protein is CASSLGLTSGMETQYF.

This rearrangement joins TRBV6-1 to TRBJ2-7, with 12 positions matching TRBD2. With 3 bases clipped from V and 9 bases from J, the junction kept 12 bases outside the gene matches. The CDR3 is 16 residues long. Germline V gene data show CDR1 as MNHNS and CDR2 as SASEGT. CDR3 DNA: TGTGCCAGCAGTGACCTGACTAGCGGGGGCCCCCGCGGGCAGTACTTC. It yields the protein CASSDLTSGGPRGQYF.

The chain is built from TRBV2 and TRBJ1-5; TRBD1 agrees at 8 bases. Germline trimming cut 3 bases from V and 3 bases from J; bases unmatched to any gene: 7. The V gene's germline CDR1 is SNHLY and CDR2 FYNNEI. This CDR3 spans 16 amino acids. This CDR3 is CASSDGRGQPNQPQHF. The CDR3 DNA reads as TGTGCCAGCAGTGACGGCAGGGGGCAACCCAATCAGCCCCAGCATTTT. The full variable domain, rest sourced from reference TRBV2 and TRBJ1-5, is EPEVTQTPSHQVTQMGQEVILRCVPISNHLYFYWYRQILGQKVEFLVSFYNNEISEKSEIFDDQFSVERPDGSNFTLKIRSTKLEDSAMYFCASSDGRGQPNQPQHFGDGTRLSIL.

The V gene is TRBV11-1, the J gene TRBJ2-4; 7 bases are shared with TRBD1. From germline, CDR1 is SGHAT and CDR2 FQDESV (reference sequence). V shed 3 bases, J shed 0 bases, and the junction held 5 bases outside the gene matches. This CDR3 is built from 16 residues. The CDR3 reads CASSLEGGLAKNIQYF. The CDR3 region has the DNA TGTGCCAGCAGCTTGGAAGGGGGCCTAGCCAAAAACATTCAGTACTTC. Together with reference TRBV11-1 and TRBJ2-4, the CDR3 gives the full variable domain: EAEVAQSPRYKITEKSQAVAFWCDPISGHATLYWYRQILGQGPELLVQFQDESVVDDSQLPKDRFSAERLKGVDSTLKIQPAELGDSAMYLCASSLEGGLAKNIQYFGAGTRLSVL.

As concerns this clone: The same CDR3 arises from other DNA sequences in this sample as well. The J gene is TRBJ1-2, the V gene TRBV10-3; D uncertain. V was pared by 0 bases and J by 0 bases, with 8 bases between. Germline V gene data show CDR1 as ENHRY and CDR2 as SYGVKD. CDR3 size: 15 residues. Here the CDR3 DNA reads TGTGCCATCAGTGAGTCTGGCGGGCCTAACTATGGCTACACCTTC. Translation: CAISESGGPNYGYTF.

This clone occurred a few times. V usage is TRBV7-9 and J usage is TRBJ1-4; 8 nucleotides agree with TRBD1. Germline CDR1 SEHNR, CDR2 FQNEAQ (reference sequence). Unmatched junction bases numbered 7, after V lost 3 bases and J lost 4 bases. The CDR3 covers 16 residues. DNA for the CDR3: TGTGCCAGCAGCTTGGGGACAGGTTACCGTAATGAAAAACTGTTTTTT. Translated, it gives CASSLGTGYRNEKLFF.

The gene calls are TRBV5-6 and TRBJ1-2; no clear D. The CDR3 sequence is 13 residues long. The V gene's germline CDR1 is SGHDT and CDR2 YYEEEE. Trimming removed 1 base at V and 4 bases at J, with 8 bases between. As DNA, the CDR3 is TGTGCCAGCAGCTTGTCAGCGGTCTATGGCTACACCTTC. As protein: CASSLSAVYGYTF.

The genes are TRBV6-5 and TRBJ2-1; 9 nucleotides align to TRBD2. CDR3 length: 14 amino acids. The J segment lost 3 bases and the V segment lost 6 bases, leaving 3 bases of the junction unmatched. Looked up from germline, CDR1 is MNHEY and CDR2 is SVGAGI. The CDR3 region is CASRRGGGYNEQFF. DNA for the CDR3: TGTGCCAGCAGACGCGGGGGGGGCTACAATGAGCAGTTCTTC.

The chain combines TRBV18 with TRBJ2-5, with 9 bases that match TRBD2. CDR1 is KGHSH, CDR2 LQKENI, per germline. This CDR3 is built from 18 residues. V dropped 1 base and J dropped 5; count of bases not matched to a gene: 14. CDR3 DNA: TGTGCCAGCTCACCACAACTAGCGGGTACAAGAAGGGTGGAGACCCAGTACTTC. Amino acids: CASSPQLAGTRRVETQYF. Full variable domain (outside the CDR3, taken from reference TRBV18 and TRBJ2-5): NAGVMQNPRHLVRRRGQEARLRCSPMKGHSHVYWYRQLPEEGLKFMVYLQKENIIDESGMPKERFSAEFPKEGPSILRIQQVVRGDSAAYFCASSPQLAGTRRVETQYFGPGTRLLVL.

The chain combines TRBV19 with TRBJ2-7; 7 bases align to TRBD1. The CDR3 totals 14 residues. The junction had 5 bases not matched to a gene; V was cut back by 4 bases and J by 2 bases. Germline CDR1 LNHDA, CDR2 SQIVND (reference sequence). The CDR3: CASSKTGLTYEQYF. The CDR3 DNA reads as TGTGCCAGTAGTAAGACAGGGCTTACCTACGAGCAGTACTTC. The full variable domain, in which reference TRBV19 and TRBJ2-7 provide the parts outside the CDR3, is DGGITQSPKYLFRKEGQNVTLSCEQNLNHDAMYWYRQDPGQGLRLIYYSQIVNDFQKGDIAEGYSVSREKKESFPLTVTSAQKNPTAFYLCASSKTGLTYEQYFGPGTRLTVT.